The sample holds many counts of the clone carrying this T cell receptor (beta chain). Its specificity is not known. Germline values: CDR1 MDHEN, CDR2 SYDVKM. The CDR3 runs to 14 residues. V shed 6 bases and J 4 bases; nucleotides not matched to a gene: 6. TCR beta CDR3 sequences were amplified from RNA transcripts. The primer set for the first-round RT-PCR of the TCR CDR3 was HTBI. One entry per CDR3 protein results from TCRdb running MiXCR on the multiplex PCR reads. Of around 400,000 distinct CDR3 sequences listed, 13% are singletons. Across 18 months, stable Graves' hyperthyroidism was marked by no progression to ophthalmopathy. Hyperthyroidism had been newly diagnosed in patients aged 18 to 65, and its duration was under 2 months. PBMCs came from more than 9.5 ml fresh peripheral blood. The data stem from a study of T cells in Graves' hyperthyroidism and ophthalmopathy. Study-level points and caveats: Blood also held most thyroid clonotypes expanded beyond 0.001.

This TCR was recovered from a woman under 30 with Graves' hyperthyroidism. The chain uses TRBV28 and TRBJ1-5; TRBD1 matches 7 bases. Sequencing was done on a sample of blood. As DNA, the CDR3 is TGTGCCAGCAGCCAGGACAGGCCAAATCAGCCCCAGCATTTT. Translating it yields CASSQDRPNQPQHF.